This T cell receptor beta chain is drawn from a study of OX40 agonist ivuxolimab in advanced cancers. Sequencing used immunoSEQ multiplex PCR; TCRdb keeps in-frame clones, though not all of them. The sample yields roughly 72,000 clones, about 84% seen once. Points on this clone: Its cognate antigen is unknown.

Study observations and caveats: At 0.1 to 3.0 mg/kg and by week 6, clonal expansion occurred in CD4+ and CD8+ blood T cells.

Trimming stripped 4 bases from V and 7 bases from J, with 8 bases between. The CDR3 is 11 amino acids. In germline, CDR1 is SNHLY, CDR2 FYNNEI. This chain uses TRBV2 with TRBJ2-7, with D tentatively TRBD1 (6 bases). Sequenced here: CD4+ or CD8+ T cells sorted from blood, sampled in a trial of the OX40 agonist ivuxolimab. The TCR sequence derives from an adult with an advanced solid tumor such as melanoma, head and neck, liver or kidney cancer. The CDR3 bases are TGTGCCAGCAGTGGACAGGTAGAGCAGTACTTC. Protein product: CASSGQVEQYF. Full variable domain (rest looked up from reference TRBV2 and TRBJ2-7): EPEVTQTPSHQVTQMGQEVILRCVPISNHLYFYWYRQILGQKVEFLVSFYNNEISEKSEIFDDQFSVERPDGSNFTLKIRSTKLEDSAMYFCASSGQVEQYFGPGTRLTVT.